Below, 18 T cell receptor beta chains from the same sample are listed, as sequenced in a study of T cells in Graves' hyperthyroidism and ophthalmopathy. Amplification yielded TCR beta CDR3 regions, with RNA transcripts as the source. The HTBI set primed first-round TCR CDR3 RT-PCR. Using its own MiXCR run on the multiplex PCR reads, TCRdb lists one record per CDR3 protein. The table lists about 510,000 distinct CDR3 sequences, 40% to 50% of them singletons. The sample taken for sequencing was peripheral blood or thyroid tissue (not recorded which). These receptors originate from an adult woman with Graves' disease, either hyperthyroidism or ophthalmopathy (not recorded which).

The chain carries TRBV5-1 and TRBJ2-5; TRBD2 matches 11 bases. After removal of 0 bases from V and 4 bases from J, the junction contained 5 bases not matched to a gene. Germline V gives CDR1 SGHRS, CDR2 YFSETQ. This CDR3 comprises 16 residues. As DNA, the CDR3 is TGCGCCAGCAGCTTGGTGCCTAGCGGGAGGTTAGAGACCCAGTACTTC. Protein: CASSLVPSGRLETQYF.

In this sample, this clonotype turned up many times. The chain uses TRBV20-1 and TRBJ1-1; no firm D call. The CDR3 covers 13 residues. V was cut by 4 bases and J by 5 bases, with 14 bases left in between. Germline-derived CDR1 and CDR2 are DFQATT and SNEGSKA (reference sequence). The chain's CDR3 is CSATPGGRTEAFF. CDR3 DNA sequence: TGCAGTGCTACGCCCGGAGGGAGGACTGAAGCTTTCTTT.

This clonotype has only a few counts. The chain recombines TRBV29-1 with TRBJ1-1, with D unresolved. Germline V lookup: CDR1 SQVTM, CDR2 ANQGSEA. CDR3 length equals 10 residues. Trimming stripped 5 bases from V and 6 bases from J, with 7 bases between. The CDR3 loop reads CSVNGPEAFF. The CDR3 DNA is TGCAGCGTTAATGGGCCTGAAGCTTTCTTT.

The chain couples TRBV24-1 to TRBJ1-1; no reliable D call. V lost 7 bases, J lost 1 base, and 12 bases lay in between. The CDR3 contains 14 residues. CDR1 is KGHDR, CDR2 SFDVKD, per germline. The CDR3 DNA is TGTGCCACCAGGGGTGGATATTGGAACACTGAAGCTTTCTTT. Amino acid sequence: CATRGGYWNTEAFF.

The chain combines TRBV9 with TRBJ2-7; tentative D call: TRBD2 (7 bases). The CDR3 is 15 amino acids. Germline V lookup: CDR1 SGDLS, CDR2 YYNGEE. V shed 4 bases and J shed 3 bases, with 17 bases lying between them. The CDR3 protein is CASSQKGGDFYEQYF. In nucleotides, the CDR3 is TGTGCCAGCAGCCAAAAAGGGGGGGACTTCTACGAGCAGTACTTC.

The chain links TRBV24-1 to TRBJ2-5, with D possibly matching TRBD2 (5 bases). CDR1 and CDR2 from the germline V gene are KGHDR and SFDVKD. With 5 bases removed from V and 0 bases from J, the gap between germline ends came to 15 bases. The CDR3 length is 16 residues. The CDR3, as DNA: TGTGCCACCAGTGGCAAATGGGAGAACTACCAAGAGACCCAGTACTTC. It is translated as CATSGKWENYQETQYF.

In its sample, this clonotype was seen once. This chain connects TRBV6-1 to TRBJ1-2; 8 bases match TRBD1. The CDR3 contains 14 residues. The junction had 4 bases not matched to a gene; V was cut back by 5 bases and J by 2 bases. The germline V gene has CDR1 MNHNS and CDR2 SASEGT. The CDR3 reads CASSWTGRNYGYTF. CDR3 in DNA: TGTGCCAGCAGTTGGACAGGGAGGAACTATGGCTACACCTTC.

This clonotype turned up a few times. This rearrangement joins TRBV12-3 or TRBV12-4 to TRBJ2-7; the D call may be TRBD1 or TRBD2 (6 bases each). The ends were cut back, 1 base at V and 0 bases at J, with 13 bases in the middle. This CDR3 region has 16 residues. CDR3 amino acids: CASSLGRGGNSYEQYF. The CDR3, as DNA: TGTGCCAGCAGTTTAGGCCGAGGGGGGAACTCCTACGAGCAGTACTTC.

The chain uses TRBV9 and TRBJ2-5; the D gene could be TRBD1 or TRBD2 (6 bases each). The length of the CDR3 is 15 residues. V lost 0 bases and J 5 bases, leaving 14 bases between the germline ends. The germline V gene has CDR1 SGDLS and CDR2 YYNGEE. The DNA for the CDR3 is TGTGCCAGCAGCGTAGTGGGGGGCACAGGGGAGACCCAGTACTTC. Protein: CASSVVGGTGETQYF.

CDR3 coding DNA: TGTGCCAGCAGCCCCGGACTCCCGGGAAACACCATATATTTT. Translation gives CASSPGLPGNTIYF. The chain recombines TRBV7-9 with TRBJ1-3, with no clear D. Looked up from germline, CDR1 is SEHNR and CDR2 is FQNEAQ (reference sequence). The length of the CDR3 is 14 residues. Trimming removed 5 bases from V and 4 bases from J, with 12 bases in between.

The chain couples TRBV7-9 to TRBJ2-7; D tentatively reads TRBD1 or TRBD2 (6 bases each). The CDR3 extends over 16 amino acids. Per the germline V gene, CDR1 is SEHNR and CDR2 is FQNEAQ (reference sequence). V lost 6 bases to trimming and J lost 3 bases, with 21 bases between them. The CDR3 nucleotides read TGTGCCAGCAGTGCTAGACCAGGGGCTAGCGACTACGAGCAGTACTTC. Its protein is CASSARPGASDYEQYF.

This clonotype was picked up a small number of times. The chain recombines TRBV7-8 with TRBJ2-7; 11 bases line up with TRBD2. Germline lookup yields CDR1 SGHVS and CDR2 FQNEAQ. CDR3 size: 15 residues. V lost 6 bases to trimming and J lost 2 bases; unmatched junction nucleotides: 6. The CDR3 loop is CASRSGTSGTYEQYF. The DNA for the CDR3 is TGTGCCAGCAGGTCCGGGACTAGCGGTACCTACGAGCAGTACTTC.

The rearrangement joins TRBV20-1 to TRBJ1-2, with D perhaps matching TRBD1 (5 bases). V was shortened by 5 bases and J by 5 bases, with 15 bases between the two germline ends. Germline CDR1 and CDR2: DFQATT and SNEGSKA (reference sequence). The CDR3 covers 13 residues. This chain's CDR3 is CSAYTRDGYGYTF. The CDR3 coding sequence is TGCAGTGCTTATACCCGGGACGGATATGGCTACACCTTC.

This clonotype was seen only a few times. This may be a read error, as it is one base from a much larger clone. The V gene is TRBV19, the J gene TRBJ2-2; 9 bases are shared with TRBD1. CDR1 and CDR2 from the germline V gene are LNHDA and SQIVND (reference sequence). The CDR3 extends over 15 amino acids. Here the CDR3 DNA reads TGTGCCAGTAGCTCCGGGACAGGGACGACCGGGGAGCTGCTTTTT. It yields the protein CASSSGTGTTGELLF.

V is TRBV19 and J is TRBJ2-2; D is uncertain. The germline V and J ends were trimmed by 4 bases and 3 bases, with 9 bases remaining between them. The CDR3 consists of 14 residues. CDR1 LNHDA and CDR2 SQIVND come from the germline V gene (reference sequence). CDR3 region: CASSKGIDTGELFF. In DNA, the CDR3 is TGTGCCAGTAGTAAAGGGATAGACACCGGGGAGCTGTTTTTT.

The rearrangement joins TRBV15 to TRBJ1-4; D possibly corresponds to TRBD1 (5 bases). Germline loops: CDR1 LNHNV, CDR2 YYDKDF (reference sequence). The CDR3 has 14 amino acids. V was cut by 1 base and J by 8 bases, with 11 bases left in between. The CDR3 region is CATSRARAGEKLFF. As DNA, the CDR3 is TGTGCCACCAGCAGAGCAAGGGCAGGGGAAAAACTGTTTTTT.

This clonotype has ten or more counts. The V and J genes are TRBV7-2 and TRBJ2-7, with 9 positions matching TRBD2. CDR1 and CDR2 (germline): SGHTA, FQGNSA. This CDR3 is 16 amino acids long. The V segment lost 4 bases and the J segment 1 base; nucleotides outside the gene matches: 8. The CDR3 nucleotides read TGTGCCAGCAGCTCCTCCGCGGGAGGGGGTTCCTACGAGCAGTACTTC. Translated, it gives CASSSSAGGGSYEQYF.

The chain uses TRBV4-1 and TRBJ2-5; no clear D gene. This CDR3 region has 15 residues. V lost 4 bases and J lost 8, with 20 bases in between. The germline gives CDR1 MGHRA, CDR2 YSYEKL. The CDR3 coding sequence is TGCGCCAGCAGCCCAGGTGGTGCCTTGATTGGAACCCAGTACTTC. Translating gives CASSPGGALIGTQYF.